This T cell receptor (beta chain) was recovered during a study of tumor-infiltrating lymphocytes in oesophageal squamous cell carcinoma. One entry per CDR3 protein results from TCRdb running MiXCR on the PCR reads. The repertoire holds fewer than 20,000 distinct CDR3 sequences, with around half as singletons. V shed 5 bases and J shed 8 bases, with 18 bases lying between them. The CDR3 is 15 amino acids. Looked up from germline, CDR1 is SGHVS and CDR2 is FQNEAQ. This clonotype was observed a few times. The J gene is TRBJ1-4, the V gene TRBV7-8; D gene uncertain. This sequence originates from a female donor with esophageal squamous cell carcinoma. The source material was esophageal tumor tissue. The CDR3 bases are TGTGCCAGCAGCCCCGAAGACGGTGCGGGCGAAAAACTGTTTTTT. It is translated as CASSPEDGAGEKLFF.